This paragraph covers one T cell receptor beta chain sequence. This sample was taken from a study of OX40 agonist ivuxolimab in advanced cancers. TCRdb's copy holds only in-frame clones and misses some; the assay was immunoSEQ multiplex PCR. The sample yields roughly 26,000 clones, approximately 85% seen once. The germline V gene encodes CDR1 SQVTM and CDR2 ANQGSEA. This CDR3 region has 11 residues. The source is an adult with an advanced solid tumor such as melanoma, head and neck, liver or kidney cancer. Source: CD4+ or CD8+ T cells sorted from blood, taken in a trial of the OX40 agonist ivuxolimab. V is TRBV29-1 and J is TRBJ1-1; D unresolved. CDR3 DNA: TGCAGTCACCGCTTGGGGACTGAAGCTTTCTTT. The encoded protein is CSHRLGTEAFF.